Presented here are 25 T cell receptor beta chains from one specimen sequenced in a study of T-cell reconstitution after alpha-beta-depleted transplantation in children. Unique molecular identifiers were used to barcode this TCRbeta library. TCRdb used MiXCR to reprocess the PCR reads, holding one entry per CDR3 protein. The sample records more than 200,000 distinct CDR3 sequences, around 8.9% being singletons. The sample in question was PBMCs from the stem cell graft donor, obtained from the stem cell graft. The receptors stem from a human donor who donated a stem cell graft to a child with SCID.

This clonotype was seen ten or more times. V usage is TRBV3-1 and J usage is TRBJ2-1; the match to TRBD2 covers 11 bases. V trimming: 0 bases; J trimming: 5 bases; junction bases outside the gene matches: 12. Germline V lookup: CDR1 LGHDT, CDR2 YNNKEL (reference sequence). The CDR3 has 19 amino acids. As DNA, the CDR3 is TGTGCCAGCAGCCAAGATATAGTAGCGGGGGGGCCATTCCACAATGAGCAGTTCTTC. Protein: CASSQDIVAGGPFHNEQFF.

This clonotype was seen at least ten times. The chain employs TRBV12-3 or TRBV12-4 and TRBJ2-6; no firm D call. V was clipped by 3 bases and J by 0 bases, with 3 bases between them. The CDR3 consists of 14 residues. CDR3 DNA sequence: TGTGCCAGCAGTTTGTCCTCTGGGGCCAACGTCCTGACTTTC. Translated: CASSLSSGANVLTF.

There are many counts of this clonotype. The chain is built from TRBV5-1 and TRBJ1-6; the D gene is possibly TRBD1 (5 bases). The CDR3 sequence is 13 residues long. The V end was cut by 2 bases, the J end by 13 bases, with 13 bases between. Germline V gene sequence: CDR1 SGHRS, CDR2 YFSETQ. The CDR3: CASSFGSGAPLHF. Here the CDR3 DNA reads TGCGCCAGCAGCTTCGGATCCGGGGCGCCCCTCCACTTT. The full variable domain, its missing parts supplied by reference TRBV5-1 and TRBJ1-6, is KAGVTQTPRYLIKTRGQQVTLSCSPISGHRSVSWYQQTPGQGLQFLFEYFSETQRNKGNFPGRFSGRQFSNSRSEMNVSTLELGDSALYLCASSFGSGAPLHFGNGTRLTVT.

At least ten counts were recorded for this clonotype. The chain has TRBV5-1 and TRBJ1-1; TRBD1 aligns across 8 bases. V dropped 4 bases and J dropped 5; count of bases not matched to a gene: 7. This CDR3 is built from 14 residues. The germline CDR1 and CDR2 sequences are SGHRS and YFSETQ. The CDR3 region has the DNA TGCGCCAGCAGCCCTCAGGGGGCAGGAACTGAAGCTTTCTTT. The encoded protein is CASSPQGAGTEAFF.

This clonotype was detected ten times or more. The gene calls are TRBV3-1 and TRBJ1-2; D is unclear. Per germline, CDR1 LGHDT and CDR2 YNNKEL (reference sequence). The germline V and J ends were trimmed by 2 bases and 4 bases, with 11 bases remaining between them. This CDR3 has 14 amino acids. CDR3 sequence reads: CASSQTQGSYGYTF. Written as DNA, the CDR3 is TGTGCCAGCAGCCAAACACAAGGGAGCTATGGCTACACCTTC.

CDR3 nucleotide sequence: TGTGCCAGCAGCTTACGACAAGCGGGCTACAATGAGCAGTTCTTC. Its protein product is CASSLRQAGYNEQFF. The chain uses TRBV7-9 and TRBJ2-1; D might be TRBD2 (6 bases). CDR1 and CDR2 (germline): SEHNR, FQNEAQ (reference sequence). This CDR3 comprises 15 residues. V dropped 2 bases and J dropped 3 bases, with 11 bases sitting between them.

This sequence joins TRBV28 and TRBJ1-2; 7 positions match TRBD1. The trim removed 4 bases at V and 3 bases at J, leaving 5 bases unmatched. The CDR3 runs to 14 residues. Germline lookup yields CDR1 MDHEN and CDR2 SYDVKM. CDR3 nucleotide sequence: TGTGCCAGCAGTTCGACCGGGACAGACTATGGCTACACCTTC. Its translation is CASSSTGTDYGYTF.

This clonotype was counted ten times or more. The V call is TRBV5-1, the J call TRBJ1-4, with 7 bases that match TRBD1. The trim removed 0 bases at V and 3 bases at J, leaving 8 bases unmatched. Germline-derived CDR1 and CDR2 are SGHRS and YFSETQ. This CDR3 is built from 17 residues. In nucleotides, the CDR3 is TGCGCCAGCAGCTTGGGGACAGGCTACTCACCTAATGAAAAACTGTTTTTT. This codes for CASSLGTGYSPNEKLFF.

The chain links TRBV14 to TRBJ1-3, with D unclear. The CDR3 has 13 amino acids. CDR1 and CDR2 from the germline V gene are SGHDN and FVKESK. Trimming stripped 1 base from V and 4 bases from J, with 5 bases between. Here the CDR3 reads CASSQVRGNTIYF. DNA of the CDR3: TGTGCCAGCAGCCAAGTAAGAGGAAACACCATATATTTT.

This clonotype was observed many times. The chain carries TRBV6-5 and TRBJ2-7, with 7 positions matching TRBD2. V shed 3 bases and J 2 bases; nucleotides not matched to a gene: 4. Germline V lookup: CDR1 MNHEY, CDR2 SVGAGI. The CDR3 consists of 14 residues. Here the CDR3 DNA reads TGTGCCAGCAGTTATGCGCGGGAGACCTACGAGCAGTACTTC. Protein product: CASSYARETYEQYF.

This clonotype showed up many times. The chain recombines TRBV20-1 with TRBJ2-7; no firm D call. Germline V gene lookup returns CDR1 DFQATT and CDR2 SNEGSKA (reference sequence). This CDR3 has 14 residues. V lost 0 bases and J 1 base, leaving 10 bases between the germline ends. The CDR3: CSARDQDVSYEQYF. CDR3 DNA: TGCAGTGCTAGAGATCAGGACGTTTCCTACGAGCAGTACTTC.

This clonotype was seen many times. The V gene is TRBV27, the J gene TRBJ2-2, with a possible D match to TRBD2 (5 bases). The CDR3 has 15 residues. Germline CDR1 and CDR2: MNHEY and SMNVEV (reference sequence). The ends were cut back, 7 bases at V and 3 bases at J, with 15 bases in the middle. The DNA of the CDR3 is TGTGCCAGCAAGGAGGTACTCCGTCACACCGGGGAGCTGTTTTTT. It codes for CASKEVLRHTGELFF.

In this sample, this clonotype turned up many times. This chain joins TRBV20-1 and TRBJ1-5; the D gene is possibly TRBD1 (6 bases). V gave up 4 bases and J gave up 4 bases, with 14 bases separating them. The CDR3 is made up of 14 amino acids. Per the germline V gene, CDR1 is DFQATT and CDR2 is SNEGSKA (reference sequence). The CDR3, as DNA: TGCAGTGCTAAGGCGTGGGGGGCTAATCAGCCCCAGCATTTT. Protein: CSAKAWGANQPQHF.

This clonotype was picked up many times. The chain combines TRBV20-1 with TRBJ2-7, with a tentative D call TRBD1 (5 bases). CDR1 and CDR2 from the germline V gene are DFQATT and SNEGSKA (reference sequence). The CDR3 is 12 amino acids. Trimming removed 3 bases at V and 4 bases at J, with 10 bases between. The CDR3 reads CSASEDIYEQYF. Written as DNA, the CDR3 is TGCAGTGCTAGCGAGGACATTTACGAGCAGTACTTC.

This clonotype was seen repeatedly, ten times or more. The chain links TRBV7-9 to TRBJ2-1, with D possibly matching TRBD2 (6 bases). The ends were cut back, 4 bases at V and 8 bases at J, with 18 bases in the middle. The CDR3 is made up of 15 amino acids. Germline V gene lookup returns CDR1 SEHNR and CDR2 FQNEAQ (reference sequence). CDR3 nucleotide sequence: TGTGCCAGCAGCTCGACGGGACTCCGAAGCGATGAGCAGTTCTTC. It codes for CASSSTGLRSDEQFF. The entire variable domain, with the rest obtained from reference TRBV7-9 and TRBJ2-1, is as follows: DTGVSQNPRHKITKRGQNVTFRCDPISEHNRLYWYRQTLGQGPEFLTYFQNEAQLEKSRLLSDRFSAERPKGSFSTLEIQRTEQGDSAMYLCASSSTGLRSDEQFFGPGTRLTVL.

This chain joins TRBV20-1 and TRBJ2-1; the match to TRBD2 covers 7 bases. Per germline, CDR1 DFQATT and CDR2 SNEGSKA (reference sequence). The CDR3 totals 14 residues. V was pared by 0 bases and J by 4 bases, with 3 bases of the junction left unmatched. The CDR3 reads CSARDGGGYNEQFF. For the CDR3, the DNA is TGCAGTGCTAGAGATGGCGGGGGATACAATGAGCAGTTCTTC.

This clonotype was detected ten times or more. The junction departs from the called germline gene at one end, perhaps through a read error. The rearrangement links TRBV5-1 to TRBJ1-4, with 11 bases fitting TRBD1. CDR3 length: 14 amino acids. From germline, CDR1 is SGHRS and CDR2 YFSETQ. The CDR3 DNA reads TGTGCCAGCAGCCTCGGACAGGGGGCCGAAAAACTGTTTTTT. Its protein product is CASSLGQGAEKLFF.

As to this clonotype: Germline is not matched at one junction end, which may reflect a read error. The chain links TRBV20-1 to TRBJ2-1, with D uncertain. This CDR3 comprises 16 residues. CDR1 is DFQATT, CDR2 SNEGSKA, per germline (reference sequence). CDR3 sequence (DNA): TGCTGTGCTAGAGATCTTCTAACCAGCTCCTACAATGAGCAGTTCTTC. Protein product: CCARDLLTSSYNEQFF.

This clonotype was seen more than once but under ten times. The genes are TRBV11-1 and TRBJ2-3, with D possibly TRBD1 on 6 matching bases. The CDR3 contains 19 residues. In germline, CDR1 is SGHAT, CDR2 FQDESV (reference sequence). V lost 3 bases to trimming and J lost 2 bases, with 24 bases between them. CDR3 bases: TGTGCCAGCAGCTTTCGACGAAAACTCATGGGGGCCCTCACAGATACGCAGTATTTT. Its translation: CASSFRRKLMGALTDTQYF.

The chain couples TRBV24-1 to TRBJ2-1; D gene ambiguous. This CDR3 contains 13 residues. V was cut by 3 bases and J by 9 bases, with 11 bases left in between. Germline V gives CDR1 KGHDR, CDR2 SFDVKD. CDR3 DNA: TGTGCCACCAGTGATATATCGTTCGGTGAGCAGTTCTTC. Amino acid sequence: CATSDISFGEQFF.

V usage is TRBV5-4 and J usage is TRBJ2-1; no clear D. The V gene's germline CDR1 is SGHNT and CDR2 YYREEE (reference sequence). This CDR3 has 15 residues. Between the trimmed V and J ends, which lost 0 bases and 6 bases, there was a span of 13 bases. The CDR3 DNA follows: TGTGCCAGCAGCTTGGGCGCGATACGTACCAATGAGCAGTTCTTC. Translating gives CASSLGAIRTNEQFF. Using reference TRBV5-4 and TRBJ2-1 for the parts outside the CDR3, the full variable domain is ETGVTQSPTHLIKTRGQQVTLRCSSQSGHNTVSWYQQALGQGPQFIFQYYREEENGRGNFPPRFSGLQFPNYSSELNVNALELDDSALYLCASSLGAIRTNEQFFGPGTRLTVL.

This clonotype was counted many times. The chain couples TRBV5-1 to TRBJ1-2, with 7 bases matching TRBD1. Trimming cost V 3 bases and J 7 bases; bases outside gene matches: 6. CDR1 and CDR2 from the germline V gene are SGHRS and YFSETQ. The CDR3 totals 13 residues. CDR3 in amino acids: CASSYGQDFGYTF. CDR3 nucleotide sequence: TGCGCCAGCAGCTACGGACAGGATTTTGGCTACACCTTC.

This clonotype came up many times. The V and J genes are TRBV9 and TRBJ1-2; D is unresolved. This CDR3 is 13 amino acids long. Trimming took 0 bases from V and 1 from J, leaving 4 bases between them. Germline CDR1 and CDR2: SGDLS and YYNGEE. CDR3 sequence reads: CASSVDRNYGYTF. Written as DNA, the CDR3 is TGTGCCAGCAGCGTAGACCGTAACTATGGCTACACCTTC.

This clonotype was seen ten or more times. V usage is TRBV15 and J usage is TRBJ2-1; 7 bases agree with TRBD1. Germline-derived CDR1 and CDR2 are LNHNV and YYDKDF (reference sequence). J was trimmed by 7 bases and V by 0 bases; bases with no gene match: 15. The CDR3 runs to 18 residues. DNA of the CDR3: TGTGCCACCAGCAGAGACCGCAGATCGACAGGGAGAGGTAATGAGCAGTTCTTC. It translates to CATSRDRRSTGRGNEQFF.

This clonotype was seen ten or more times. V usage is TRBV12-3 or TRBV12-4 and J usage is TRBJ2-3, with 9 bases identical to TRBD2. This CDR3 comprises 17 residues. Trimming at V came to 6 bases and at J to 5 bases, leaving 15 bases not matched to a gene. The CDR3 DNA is TGTGCCAGCAGAGCTCTGTCGGGGCGGGGGGGCGGAGATACGCAGTATTTT. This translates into CASRALSGRGGGDTQYF.